The 16 T cell receptor beta chains reported below all come from one sample, sequenced in a study of blood T cell repertoires in COVID-19 (dated by TCRdb to about 2020). Library preparation was by the immunoSEQ multiplex PCR assay. Here the immuneACCESS table is served through TCRdb, limited to in-frame sequences with V and J called. Missing clones are a known gap in these copies; in checked studies unresolved V genes cover under half, and the rest lacks a known reason. Present in this sample are about 140,000 clones, around 90% of which were seen just once. The ten largest make up more than 1.5% of the sample. Sequencing used peripheral blood. The receptor set was obtained from a woman aged 55-69 years with acute or convalescent COVID-19.

The rearrangement joins TRBV24-1 to TRBJ2-7, with D tentatively TRBD1 (6 bases). Germline lookup yields CDR1 KGHDR and CDR2 SFDVKD. This CDR3 has 14 residues. V was shortened by 4 bases and J by 2 bases, with 11 bases between the two germline ends. As DNA, the CDR3 is TGTGCCACCAGTGACCAGGGGATACCCTACGAGCAGTACTTC. This gives the protein CATSDQGIPYEQYF.

The chain combines TRBV19 with TRBJ1-4, with a weak D call TRBD1 (5 bases). Germline V lookup: CDR1 LNHDA, CDR2 SQIVND (reference sequence). The CDR3 is made up of 16 amino acids. V was shortened by 9 bases and J by 0 bases, with 17 bases between the two germline ends. The CDR3 spells CASTDGPGATNEKLFF. The CDR3 DNA reads as TGTGCCAGCACGGACGGCCCGGGGGCAACTAATGAAAAACTGTTTTTT.

V usage is TRBV6-2 or TRBV6-3 and J usage is TRBJ2-7; the match to TRBD2 covers 9 bases. The CDR3 is 14 residues long. Germline CDR1 MNHEY, CDR2 SVGEGT. J gave up 2 bases and V 2 bases, and 1 base lay outside the gene matches. The CDR3 DNA follows: TGTGCCAGCAGTTACGGCGGGGGGGCCTACGAGCAGTACTTC. This translates into CASSYGGGAYEQYF.

This chain uses TRBV4-1 with TRBJ1-3; D gene unclear. V was shortened by 1 base and J by 5 bases, with 21 bases between the two germline ends. This CDR3 has 18 amino acids. The V gene's germline CDR1 is MGHRA and CDR2 YSYEKL. In nucleotides, the CDR3 is TGCGCCAGCAGCCAAGGACCCATAGGGAGGTTCGTTCGAAACACCATATATTTT. Its translation is CASSQGPIGRFVRNTIYF.

The chain's CDR3 is CARGSSGSDNYGYTF. For the CDR3, the DNA is TGTGCCAGAGGAAGTAGTGGGAGTGATAACTATGGCTACACCTTC. V is TRBV6-5 and J is TRBJ1-2; D unresolved. The CDR3 loop spans 15 amino acids. Germline assignment: CDR1 MNHEY and CDR2 SVGAGI. Deletions cut 9 bases from V and 1 base from J, with 18 bases between.

This clone was counted once. The chain links TRBV19 to TRBJ1-4; D call uncertain. CDR1 LNHDA and CDR2 SQIVND come from the germline V gene (reference sequence). This CDR3 has 11 residues. The ends were cut back, 3 bases at V and 12 bases at J, with 8 bases in the middle. The CDR3 protein is CASSINWQLFF. DNA of the CDR3: TGTGCCAGTAGTATCAATTGGCAACTGTTTTTT.

The chain carries TRBV30 and TRBJ2-7; TRBD1 matches at 10 bases. Germline-derived CDR1 and CDR2 are GTSNPN and SVGIG (reference sequence). The CDR3 extends over 17 amino acids. Losses at the gene ends were 0 bases for V and 3 bases for J; bases not matched to a gene: 11. For the CDR3, the DNA is TGTGCCTGGAGTGTAGGGATTGTGACAGGGGGCATCTACGAGCAGTACTTC. It encodes CAWSVGIVTGGIYEQYF.

The rearrangement joins TRBV30 to TRBJ2-5; maybe TRBD2 (7 bases). This CDR3 is built from 15 residues. V lost 5 bases to trimming and J lost 0 bases, with 16 bases between them. The germline V gene has CDR1 GTSNPN and CDR2 SVGIG (reference sequence). CDR3 DNA sequence: TGTGCCTGGGGGAGGGGACAACCTAACCAAGAGACCCAGTACTTC. The encoded protein is CAWGRGQPNQETQYF.

This chain links TRBV5-1 with TRBJ2-7; the D gene is possibly TRBD2 (6 bases). Germline V gene sequence: CDR1 SGHRS, CDR2 YFSETQ. V lost 2 bases, J lost 6 bases, and 21 bases lay in between. The CDR3 runs 16 residues. The CDR3 nucleotides read TGCGCCAGCAGCTTAAGAACCGGGACTCCGTCCAGCGAGCAGTACTTC. Translating it yields CASSLRTGTPSSEQYF.

This chain uses TRBV7-2 with TRBJ2-7; 7 nucleotides match TRBD1. The CDR3 is 18 amino acids. After removal of 4 bases from V and 0 bases from J, the junction contained 15 bases not matched to a gene. Germline CDR1 SGHTA, CDR2 FQGNSA. CDR3 DNA sequence: TGTGCCAGCAGCTCTAGGAGCAACTCCGGGACAGCCTCCTACGAGCAGTACTTC. Its translation is CASSSRSNSGTASYEQYF.

The CDR3 region has the DNA TGTGCCAGCATCCCTGGTGGGACAGCCAACTATGGCTACACCTTC. Amino acid sequence: CASIPGGTANYGYTF. This chain joins TRBV6-5 and TRBJ1-2, with 7 bases that match TRBD1. CDR3 length: 15 residues. CDR1 MNHEY and CDR2 SVGAGI come from the germline V gene. With V trimmed by 7 bases and J by 2 bases, 10 bases remained unmatched.

V usage is TRBV19 and J usage is TRBJ1-4; perhaps TRBD1 as D (5 bases). V was pared by 3 bases and J by 3 bases, with 11 bases between. This CDR3 contains 15 residues. CDR1 LNHDA and CDR2 SQIVND come from the germline V gene (reference sequence). The CDR3, as DNA: TGTGCCAGTAGTATTGGCGGGACCCCTAATGAAAAACTGTTTTTT. Translation: CASSIGGTPNEKLFF.

This chain links TRBV6-6 with TRBJ2-1, with TRBD1 matching over 9 bases. Germline-derived CDR1 and CDR2 are MNHNY and SVGAGI (reference sequence). After removal of 8 bases from V and 9 bases from J, the junction contained 8 bases not matched to a gene. The CDR3 runs to 13 residues. For the CDR3, the DNA is TGTGCCAGCGGGCTAACAGGGGGCAGTGAGCAGTTCTTC. This gives the protein CASGLTGGSEQFF.

The chain is built from TRBV28 and TRBJ2-3; possibly TRBD1 for D (6 bases). Germline V CDR1 and CDR2: MDHEN, SYDVKM. The CDR3 covers 13 residues. The ends were cut back, 5 bases at V and 6 bases at J, with 12 bases in the middle. CDR3 residues: CASSGSGGDTQYF. CDR3 in DNA: TGTGCCAGCAGTGGGAGTGGGGGCGATACGCAGTATTTT.

This chain joins TRBV9 and TRBJ1-2; D not certain. From germline, CDR1 is SGDLS and CDR2 YYNGEE. The CDR3 spans 15 residues. Trimming took off 3 bases at V and 7 bases at J, with 19 bases between the two ends. The chain's CDR3 is CASSAEGLRPGGYTF. CDR3 DNA sequence: TGTGCCAGCAGCGCCGAAGGTCTACGGCCGGGTGGCTACACCTTC.

V is TRBV30 and J is TRBJ1-5, with D uncertain. Germline V gene lookup returns CDR1 GTSNPN and CDR2 SVGIG (reference sequence). The CDR3 is 13 amino acids. V lost 0 bases and J 4 bases, leaving 7 bases between the germline ends. CDR3 amino acids: CAWSVNVNQPQHF. CDR3 bases: TGTGCCTGGAGTGTAAATGTAAATCAGCCCCAGCATTTT.